This passage covers 16 T cell receptor beta chains from one sample sequenced in a study of blood T cell repertoires in COVID-19 (dated by TCRdb to 2019 to 2021). Preparation of the library involved the immunoSEQ multiplex PCR assay. TCRdb retrieved this table from immuneACCESS and kept in-frame rearrangements only. Not all clones are present; in checked studies, unresolved V genes account for under half, and no reason is known for the remainder. Counted in this sample were 100,000 to 150,000 clones; about 74% of them appeared once. Around 5.9% of the sample lies in the top ten. Sequencing input: peripheral blood. These receptors were obtained from a man aged 55-75 years with acute or convalescent COVID-19.

This clone was counted a few times. The J gene is TRBJ1-4, the V gene TRBV5-1; D unresolved. CDR3 length equals 12 residues. V shed 7 bases and J shed 6 bases, with 10 bases lying between them. Germline CDR1 reads SGHRS; CDR2 reads YFSETQ. In DNA, the CDR3 is TGCGCCAGCCGGGGTTGGGATGAAAAACTGTTTTTT. Protein product: CASRGWDEKLFF.

The sample holds a few counts of this clone. CDR3 DNA sequence: TGTGCCAGCAGTGAACTGACAGAAGGTCAGCCCCAGCATTTT. It specifies CASSELTEGQPQHF. The chain uses TRBV2 and TRBJ1-5, with TRBD1 as a possible D gene (5 bases). From germline, CDR1 is SNHLY and CDR2 FYNNEI. Trimming left V 2 bases short and J 6 bases short, with 11 bases between. This CDR3 has 14 amino acids.

This clone was detected once. DNA for the CDR3: TGTGCCTTGGACAGGAAAAATGAAAAACTGTTTTTT. Amino acids: CALDRKNEKLFF. The V gene is TRBV30, the J gene TRBJ1-4, with TRBD1 matching over 7 bases. CDR3 length equals 12 residues. CDR1 is GTSNPN, CDR2 SVGIG, per germline (reference sequence). J gave up 5 bases and V 7 bases, and 4 bases lay outside the gene matches. Drawing the rest from reference TRBV30 and TRBJ1-4, the complete variable domain is SQTIHQWPATLVQPVGSPLSLECTVEGTSNPNLYWYRQAAGRGLQLLFYSVGIGQISSEVPQNLSASRPQDRQFILSSKKLLLSDSGFYLCALDRKNEKLFFGSGTQLSVL.

The chain uses TRBV5-6 and TRBJ1-2; D is uncertain. Germline assignment: CDR1 SGHDT and CDR2 YYEEEE. V was trimmed by 10 bases and J by 0 bases, leaving 16 bases between them. There are 14 residues in the CDR3. CDR3 residues: CASSSGDTNYGYTF. DNA for the CDR3: TGTGCCTCTTCGTCCGGTGATACTAACTATGGCTACACCTTC.

The chain uses TRBV5-6 and TRBJ1-2, with unresolved D. Germline V gene sequence: CDR1 SGHDT, CDR2 YYEEEE. The CDR3 runs 13 residues. Trimming cost V 0 bases and J 9 bases, with 12 bases left between them. CDR3 loop: CASSLGADPSYTF. Written as DNA, the CDR3 is TGTGCCAGCAGCTTGGGGGCCGATCCAAGCTACACCTTC. The full variable domain, rest sourced from reference TRBV5-6 and TRBJ1-2, is DAGVTQSPTHLIKTRGQQVTLRCSPKSGHDTVSWYQQALGQGPQFIFQYYEEEERQRGNFPDRFSGHQFPNYSSELNVNALLLGDSALYLCASSLGADPSYTFGSGTRLTVV.

This chain connects TRBV6-5 to TRBJ2-1; D remains unclear. Looked up from germline, CDR1 is MNHEY and CDR2 is SVGAGI. This CDR3 contains 12 residues. The germline V and J ends were trimmed by 1 base and 6 bases, with 4 bases remaining between them. The CDR3 DNA reads TGTGCCAGCAGTTACTTCGGCAATGAGCAGTTCTTC. It translates to CASSYFGNEQFF.

The rearrangement links TRBV1 to TRBJ2-1; TRBD2 is taken as the D call from the table, unchecked against the DNA. TRBV1 is marked as a pseudogene. The CDR3 has 14 residues. In DNA form, the CDR3 reads TGCACCAGCAGCCAAGGTCAACTAGTGAATGAGCAGTTCTTC. Its translation is CTSSQGQLVNEQFF.

The chain couples TRBV19 to TRBJ2-3, with a weak D call TRBD2 (6 bases). Deletions cut 1 base from V and 4 bases from J, with 9 bases between. CDR1 is LNHDA and CDR2 is SQIVND in the germline V gene (reference sequence). The CDR3 has 14 amino acids. The CDR3 DNA sequence: TGTGCCAGTAGTATAGTTACTAGCCCAGATACGCAGTATTTT. This codes for CASSIVTSPDTQYF. Full variable domain (remainder filled in from reference TRBV19 and TRBJ2-3): DGGITQSPKYLFRKEGQNVTLSCEQNLNHDAMYWYRQDPGQGLRLIYYSQIVNDFQKGDIAEGYSVSREKKESFPLTVTSAQKNPTAFYLCASSIVTSPDTQYFGPGTRLTVL.

This chain connects TRBV6-7 to TRBJ1-1, with TRBD1 identical over 9 bases. TRBV6-7 is sorted into the ORF group, with uncertain function. The CDR3 has 15 residues. The ends lost 4 bases at V and 1 base at J; junction bases unmatched: 4. The CDR3 reads CASSSTGQGNTEAFF. The CDR3 nucleotides read TGTGCCAGCAGTTCGACGGGACAGGGGAACACTGAAGCTTTCTTT.

CDR3 sequence (DNA): TGCGCCAGCAGCTTGGCTAGCGGGAGGAACACCGGGGAGCTGTTTTTT. As protein: CASSLASGRNTGELFF. V usage is TRBV5-1 and J usage is TRBJ2-2, with 10 bases matching TRBD2. The CDR3 has 16 residues. The V segment lost 0 bases and the J segment 1 base; nucleotides outside the gene matches: 0. The germline CDR1 and CDR2 sequences are SGHRS and YFSETQ.

The chain combines TRBV7-9 with TRBJ2-3, with TRBD1 matching 7 bases. The CDR3 runs to 12 residues. Unmatched junction bases numbered 1, after V lost 5 bases and J lost 5 bases. The germline gives CDR1 SEHNR, CDR2 FQNEAQ (reference sequence). For the CDR3, the DNA is TGTGCCAGCAGCCACAGGGGAGATACGCAGTATTTT. It codes for CASSHRGDTQYF. Using reference TRBV7-9 and TRBJ2-3 for the parts outside the CDR3, the full variable domain is DTGVSQNPRHKITKRGQNVTFRCDPISEHNRLYWYRQTLGQGPEFLTYFQNEAQLEKSRLLSDRFSAERPKGSFSTLEIQRTEQGDSAMYLCASSHRGDTQYFGPGTRLTVL.

The chain carries TRBV6-6 and TRBJ2-6; perhaps TRBD1 as D (6 bases). V was pared by 6 bases and J by 4 bases, with 13 bases between. CDR1 is MNHNY and CDR2 is SVGAGI in the germline V gene (reference sequence). The CDR3 sequence is 15 residues long. The CDR3 protein is CASRLQGRGANVLTF. In DNA, the CDR3 is TGTGCCAGCAGACTACAGGGCAGAGGGGCCAACGTCCTGACTTTC.

V is TRBV5-3 and J is TRBJ1-1; D is unclear. TRBV5-3 is flagged as an ORF with uncertain function. The CDR3 consists of 14 residues. V dropped 2 bases and J dropped 0 bases, with 8 bases sitting between them. Written as DNA, the CDR3 is TGTGCCAGAAGCTTTGGCCACATGAACACTGAAGCTTTCTTT. Encoded protein: CARSFGHMNTEAFF.

This clone showed up just once. The genes are TRBV7-9 and TRBJ2-7, with 7 bases that match TRBD1. The J segment lost 3 bases and the V segment lost 4 bases, leaving 6 bases of the junction unmatched. Germline values: CDR1 SEHNR, CDR2 FQNEAQ (reference sequence). This CDR3 has 14 residues. The CDR3 is CASSSRTGRYEQYF. The DNA for the CDR3 is TGTGCCAGCAGCTCCCGGACAGGCCGCTACGAGCAGTACTTC.

This clone was picked up a small number of times. The chain joins TRBV5-1 to TRBJ1-3, with D unresolved. Germline V CDR1 and CDR2: SGHRS, YFSETQ. V lost 2 bases and J 0 bases, leaving 6 bases between the germline ends. CDR3 size: 14 residues. The CDR3 coding sequence is TGCGCCAGCAGCTTTAGTCCCTCTGGAAACACCATATATTTT. This gives the protein CASSFSPSGNTIYF.

This clone was seen just once. The gene calls are TRBV7-2 and TRBJ1-5; TRBD1 might be the D (5 bases). CDR1 SGHTA and CDR2 FQGNSA come from the germline V gene. V was shortened by 2 bases and J by 4 bases, with 18 bases between the two germline ends. The CDR3 is 17 amino acids. The CDR3 region has the DNA TGTGCCAGCAGCTTAAGTCCGTACGGACAAAAAAATCAGCCCCAGCATTTT. Its protein is CASSLSPYGQKNQPQHF. Supplemented by reference TRBV7-2 and TRBJ1-5, the full variable domain reads GAGVSQSPSNKVTEKGKDVELRCDPISGHTALYWYRQSLGQGLEFLIYFQGNSAPDKSGLPSDRFSAERTGGSVSTLTIQRTQQEDSAVYLCASSLSPYGQKNQPQHFGDGTRLSIL.